This entry concerns a single T cell receptor (beta chain). Its target is not known. The CDR3 sequence is 14 residues long. CDR1 SNHLY and CDR2 FYNNEI come from the germline V gene. V shed 9 bases and J 8 bases; nucleotides not matched to a gene: 10. This record comes from a study of cytomegalovirus exposure and HLA in healthy donors. Overall study findings and caveats: Later analysis showed most CMV-associated TCR beta chains appearing HLA-restricted.

Amplification used 60 Vbeta primers and 13 Jbeta primers. Sequencing was performed with immunoSEQ multiplex PCR; in TCRdb, only in-frame clones are kept and a portion is missing. The sample records about 120,000 clones, over 60% being singletons. This chain connects TRBV2 to TRBJ2-1; 10 bases align to TRBD2. The sample was PBMCs. This TCR came from a man in his forties or fifties in good health and CMV-seropositive. DNA for the CDR3: TGTGCCAGGGCCACTAGCGGGGTGTCGGATGAGCAGTTCTTC. Protein: CARATSGVSDEQFF.